A single TCR beta chain is shown here with its context. Its specificity is unknown. The data were obtained in a study of T cell repertoires in cytomegalovirus infection. The overall study: The public TCR beta signatures pointed to both CMV infection and matching HLA type.

The study's findings and limits: HLA-C-restricted TCR beta clonotypes specific for CMV led the ex vivo response. Summed public TCR beta family frequency identified CMV carriers bearing the relevant HLA.

TCRdb re-analysed the reads in MiXCR, keeping a single row per CDR3 protein. The sample records some 320,000 distinct CDR3 sequences, almost 30% being singletons. Germline values: CDR1 SGHTA, CDR2 FQGTGA. V lost 5 bases and J lost 6, with 19 bases in between. The CDR3 length is 15 residues. This chain connects TRBV7-3 to TRBJ1-1; D uncertain. The receptor's source is a human donor in good health (CMV status not recorded). Some clones in this sample may be carry-over from other donors' samples. Specimen: cultured PBMCs, collected from culture after CMV antigen stimulation. The CDR3 coding sequence is TGTGCCAGCAGCCCCCGGGCGGACGTTTTCCCTGAAGCTTTCTTT. As protein: CASSPRADVFPEAFF.